A single sample is the source of the 18 T cell receptor beta chains below, sequenced in a study of T-cell reconstitution after alpha-beta-depleted transplantation in children. Unique molecular identifiers featured in how the TCRbeta library was prepared. TCRdb ran MiXCR on the PCR reads and lists one entry per CDR3 protein. The data show 250,000 or so distinct CDR3 sequences, more than 20% seen once. Sequenced here: PBMCs, mostly from graft donor cells, sampled 360 days after TCRalphabeta/CD19-depleted stem cell transplant. These TCRs come from a female patient aged 2 to 10 who had a stem cell transplant for congenital amegakaryocytic thrombocytopenia, so the T cells may come from the graft donor.

There are a few counts of this clonotype. V gene TRBV12-3 or TRBV12-4 combines with J gene TRBJ1-1; possible D gene TRBD1, 5 bases. V lost 6 bases, J lost 1 base, and 9 bases lay in between. This CDR3 region has 13 residues. DNA of the CDR3: TGTGCCAGCAGGGATACAGGGAACACTGAAGCTTTCTTT. Translation gives CASRDTGNTEAFF.

This CDR3 is CASSSTGQVPSSTDTQYF. The CDR3 nucleotides are TGTGCCAGCAGTTCAACGGGACAGGTGCCATCAAGCACAGATACGCAGTATTTT. The V and J genes are TRBV28 and TRBJ2-3; 8 nucleotides align to TRBD1. Trimming removed 4 bases from V and 0 bases from J; junction bases left unmatched: 12. Germline V lookup: CDR1 MDHEN, CDR2 SYDVKM. The CDR3 consists of 18 residues.

This clonotype was seen repeatedly, ten times or more. The chain is built from TRBV5-1 and TRBJ2-3; maybe TRBD2 (5 bases). Trimming took 5 bases from V and 0 from J, leaving 7 bases between them. Per germline, CDR1 SGHRS and CDR2 YFSETQ. The CDR3 is 13 amino acids. The CDR3 DNA is TGCGCCAGCAGACCGGGGAGCACAGATACGCAGTATTTT. Its protein product is CASRPGSTDTQYF.

The J gene is TRBJ1-1, the V gene TRBV25-1, with D possibly TRBD1 on 5 matching bases. V was cut by 2 bases and J by 0 bases, with 10 bases left in between. The CDR3 runs to 15 residues. From germline, CDR1 is MGHDK and CDR2 SYGVNS. For the CDR3, the DNA is TGTGCCAGCAGTGAAAAGGCGGGGGTGAACACTGAAGCTTTCTTT. As protein: CASSEKAGVNTEAFF.

This clonotype was counted only a few times. The V gene is TRBV6-2 or TRBV6-3, the J gene TRBJ1-6, with no clear D. Trimming cost V 6 bases and J 6 bases, with 15 bases left between them. CDR1 MNHEY and CDR2 SVGEGT come from the germline V gene. CDR3 length: 15 amino acids. The CDR3 sequence: CASSRLGGRNSPLHF. DNA of the CDR3: TGTGCCAGCAGCCGTTTAGGTGGCCGTAATTCACCCCTCCACTTT.

CDR3 DNA: TGTGCCAGCAGCTACAGGGGGCACGAGCAGTACTTC. Residues: CASSYRGHEQYF. The chain employs TRBV7-8 and TRBJ2-7; TRBD1 matches 9 bases. There are 12 residues in the CDR3. V lost 4 bases and J lost 5; bases outside the gene matches: 0. CDR1 SGHVS and CDR2 FQNEAQ come from the germline V gene.

CDR3 loop: CSATSGRASDTQYF. DNA of the CDR3: TGCAGTGCTACTAGCGGGAGGGCCTCAGATACGCAGTATTTT. The chain uses TRBV20-1 and TRBJ2-3, with TRBD2 matching over 12 bases. Germline loops: CDR1 DFQATT, CDR2 SNEGSKA (reference sequence). Losses at the gene ends were 4 bases for V and 4 bases for J; bases not matched to a gene: 3. This CDR3 is built from 14 residues.

The J gene is TRBJ2-3, the V gene TRBV2; 8 positions agree with TRBD2. Germline-derived CDR1 and CDR2 are SNHLY and FYNNEI. The CDR3 length is 15 residues. J gave up 3 bases and V 7 bases, and 9 bases lay outside the gene matches. The CDR3 protein is CASTGPRLATDTQYF. DNA for the CDR3: TGTGCCAGCACGGGTCCGCGACTAGCGACAGATACGCAGTATTTT.

This clonotype was counted only a few times. The gene calls are TRBV24-1 and TRBJ2-3; no clear D. The CDR3 is 17 amino acids. Germline assignment: CDR1 KGHDR and CDR2 SFDVKD. V was clipped by 4 bases and J by 2 bases, with 18 bases between them. The CDR3 sequence: CATSETLPDQFTDTQYF. The CDR3 DNA sequence: TGTGCCACCAGTGAGACCTTGCCGGATCAGTTCACAGATACGCAGTATTTT.

This clonotype was recorded many times. This rearrangement joins TRBV12-3 or TRBV12-4 to TRBJ2-1; D not resolved. The CDR3 covers 13 residues. V lost 3 bases and J 9 bases, leaving 12 bases between the germline ends. The CDR3 region is CASSLIVVGEQFF. Here the CDR3 DNA reads TGTGCCAGCAGTTTGATCGTGGTGGGTGAGCAGTTCTTC.

This clonotype was counted only a few times. This chain uses TRBV20-1 with TRBJ2-3; no firm D call. Germline V lookup: CDR1 DFQATT, CDR2 SNEGSKA (reference sequence). Trimming took off 3 bases at V and 2 bases at J, with 9 bases between the two ends. The CDR3 spans 13 residues. CDR3 loop: CSASHSYTDTQYF. The CDR3 coding sequence is TGCAGTGCTAGTCACAGCTACACAGATACGCAGTATTTT.

There are a few counts of this clonotype. V and J are TRBV5-1 and TRBJ2-2, with D maybe TRBD1 (6 bases). Germline CDR1 SGHRS, CDR2 YFSETQ. The V and J ends lost 2 bases and 5 bases respectively, with 16 bases between them. This CDR3 spans 16 amino acids. For the CDR3, the DNA is TGCGCCAGCAGCTTCTCGTCGGCAGGGGCAACCGGGGAGCTGTTTTTT. The encoded protein is CASSFSSAGATGELFF.

The rearrangement links TRBV4-1 to TRBJ2-1, with TRBD2 matching over 8 bases. Looked up from germline, CDR1 is MGHRA and CDR2 is YSYEKL. V trimming: 4 bases; J trimming: 0 bases; junction bases outside the gene matches: 14. This CDR3 has 19 residues. In nucleotides, the CDR3 is TGCGCCAGCAGCCCGGCGGGAGGACTTTTATTAAGCTCCTACAATGAGCAGTTCTTC. Translation gives CASSPAGGLLLSSYNEQFF.

This sequence joins TRBV12-3 or TRBV12-4 and TRBJ2-7; D is ambiguous. Trimming took off 5 bases at V and 1 base at J, with 9 bases between the two ends. The length of the CDR3 is 13 residues. DNA for the CDR3: TGTGCCAGCAGTCCCAGCCAATCCTACGAGCAGTACTTC. This sequence encodes CASSPSQSYEQYF.

The chain uses TRBV4-1 and TRBJ1-3, with D perhaps matching TRBD1 (6 bases). V shed 4 bases and J shed 0 bases, with 16 bases lying between them. Germline V gene data show CDR1 as MGHRA and CDR2 as YSYEKL. There are 17 residues in the CDR3. The CDR3 reads CASSPGQQASSGNTIYF. CDR3 in DNA: TGCGCCAGCAGCCCTGGACAGCAGGCCTCCTCTGGAAACACCATATATTTT.

The rearrangement uses TRBV7-2 and TRBJ2-7, with a possible D match to TRBD2 (5 bases). This CDR3 comprises 14 residues. Trimming shortened V by 2 bases and J by 3 bases, and 11 bases separated the two germline ends. Germline V gene data show CDR1 as SGHTA and CDR2 as FQGNSA. The CDR3 nucleotides are TGTGCCAGCAGCTTACACGGGATTATCTACGAGCAGTACTTC. It translates to CASSLHGIIYEQYF.

The sample holds a few counts of this clonotype. The V call is TRBV2, the J call TRBJ2-7, with TRBD1 identical over 9 bases. This CDR3 spans 13 amino acids. The germline CDR1 and CDR2 sequences are SNHLY and FYNNEI. Trimming took 7 bases from V and 3 from J; bases not matched to a gene: 4. The chain's CDR3 is CASNRDRDYEQYF. The CDR3 bases are TGTGCCAGCAACCGGGACAGGGACTACGAGCAGTACTTC.

This rearrangement joins TRBV5-1 to TRBJ2-3, with 8 nucleotides matching TRBD1. Trimming took 3 bases from V and 6 from J; bases not matched to a gene: 15. CDR1 and CDR2 from the germline V gene are SGHRS and YFSETQ. This CDR3 comprises 17 residues. The CDR3 sequence is CASSSGTGFSGEDTQYF. The CDR3 DNA sequence: TGCGCCAGCAGCTCAGGGACAGGCTTTTCCGGCGAGGATACGCAGTATTTT.